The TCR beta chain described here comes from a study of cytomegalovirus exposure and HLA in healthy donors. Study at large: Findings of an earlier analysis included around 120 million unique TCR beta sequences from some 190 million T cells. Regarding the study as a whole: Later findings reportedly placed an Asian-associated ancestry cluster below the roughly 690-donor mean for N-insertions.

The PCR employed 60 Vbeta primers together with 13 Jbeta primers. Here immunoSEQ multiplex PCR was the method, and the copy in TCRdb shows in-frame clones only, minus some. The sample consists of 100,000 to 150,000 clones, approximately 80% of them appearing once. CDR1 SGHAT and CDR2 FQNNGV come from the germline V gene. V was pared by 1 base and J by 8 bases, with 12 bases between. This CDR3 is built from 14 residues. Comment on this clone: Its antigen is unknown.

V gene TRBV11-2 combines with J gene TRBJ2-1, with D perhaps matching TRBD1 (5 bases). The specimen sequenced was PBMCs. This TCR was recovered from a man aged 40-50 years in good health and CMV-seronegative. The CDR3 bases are TGTGCCAGCAGCTTAGTTCAGGGTGGGTATGAGCAGTTCTTC. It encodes CASSLVQGGYEQFF.